This T cell receptor beta chain came from a study of CD8+ T cells in alopecia areata (dated by TCRdb to the late 2010s). Broadly, across the study: Treated patients were enrolled in an open-label pilot trial of oral tofacitinib at 5 to 10 mg twice daily for moderate-to-severe alopecia areata. Patients stayed on tofacitinib for 6 to 18 months and then had 6 months of follow-up off drug so that delayed response and recurrence could be assessed. In treated patients, disease severity was measured using the SALT score, which gives the percentage of scalp surface area affected. High-throughput TCRbeta sequencing was used to examine T cell clonal expansion in alopecia areata in both the C3H/HeJ mouse model and human patients. Human TCRbeta sequencing covered scalp tissue and sorted CD4+ and CD8+ peripheral blood T cells from patchy and totalis/universalis alopecia areata patients and healthy controls. Tofacitinib-treated patients had biopsies at baseline and at 4 and 24 weeks of treatment, with a later scalp biopsy in several patients. Scalp clonality was compared across normal scalp (n=4), patchy alopecia areata scalp (n=8), and alopecia totalis/universalis scalp (n=8). The RNA source kit depended on sample type: the PAXgene miRNA kit for fixed scalp, the miRNeasy kit for PBMCs, and the RNeasy kit for mouse skin. immunoSEQ multiplex PCR using 35 Vbeta forward primers and 13 Jbeta reverse primers was used to amplify TCRbeta CDR3 regions. Study-wide conclusions, independent of this receptor: Unlike mouse skin, which is dominated by gammadelta T cells, normal human skin has resident alphabeta T cells that are also sequenced, and this complicates analysis of the scalp TCR repertoire. Because the treated cohort was small and had just a single nonresponder, larger studies are needed to establish links between baseline CD8+ expansion and response. Shared TCR sequences between patients were less evident than in mice, which may be partly attributable to HLA diversity in the patient population. Many expanded lesional clones were found to persist in scalp and blood during tofacitinib treatment, and relapse after treatment cessation may be partly explained by this persistence. Lesional scalp, especially in alopecia totalis/universalis, showed higher clonality and more expanded CD8+ clones than normal scalp, suggesting antigenic drive. Scalp clonality and the number of expanded CD8+ clones among the top 100 scalp clones were significantly decreased by tofacitinib.

Remarks on this clone: This clone's antigen is unknown. Nothing much larger sits one base from this clone, and base qualities are not available.

The CDR3 has 14 amino acids, counting the end cysteine and phenylalanine. Just the 42-base CDR3 DNA is kept, in frame starting at base 1. Reading the germline V gene gives CDR1 SGHRS and CDR2 YFSETQ. A distance of 10 bases separates the germline ends of V and J, which lose 0 bases and 6 bases respectively. The library was built by means of the immunoSEQ multiplex PCR assay. RNA was extracted from all samples and reverse transcribed into cDNA as template for TCR sequencing. SuperScript III was used for first-strand cDNA synthesis, primed with a 2:1 mix of oligo-dT and random hexamers. A synthetic immune receptor repertoire was used to gauge amplification bias, and whatever bias remained was removed computationally. As for how the authors treated the data: After raw reads were preprocessed to remove errors, the CDR3 was defined following IMGT conventions as running from the conserved cysteine to phenylalanine. To get clonality, Shannon entropy was normalized by log2 of the number of productive unique TCRs and the result was subtracted from 1. Whether each scalp clone was CD4 or CD8 was inferred by checking scalp TCRbeta sequences against the CD4 and CD8 repertoires from sorted blood. The immuneACCESS repertoire file appears here via TCRdb, limited to in-frame rearrangements. These files lack a portion of the clones; in checked studies, under half of the deficit traces to unresolved V genes, and the cause of the others is not known. V, J and clone size are those of that table, while D and trimming were read from the DNA. The sample records approximately 280,000 clones, roughly 50% of which are singletons. About 1.8% of the sample is taken by the ten largest.

The sample's time point label is to be understood as: roughly 26 weeks on oral tofacitinib. The intended sense of this specimen's treatment or condition label: oral pan-JAK inhibitor, 5-10 mg twice daily. Lesional scalp punch biopsies and peripheral blood were collected from alopecia areata patients. PBMCs were isolated by density centrifugation and stained for CD3, CD4 and CD8, and CD4+ and CD8+ T cells were sorted on a FACSAria. This TCR came from a human donor with alopecia areata. The chain uses TRBV5-1 and TRBJ1-5; a weak D assignment points to TRBD1 (5 bases agree). This sample comprised CD4+ T cells sorted from blood, obtained at week 24, from a patient treated with tofacitinib. The DNA is TGCGCCAGCAGCTTGGCCGAGGGGTCTCAGCCCCAGCATTTT. This encodes CASSLAEGSQPQHF.